This T cell receptor beta chain was sequenced in a study of graft-versus-host responses after intestinal transplantation (dated by TCRdb to 2020 to 2022). With regard to the full study: Recipients received multivisceral, liver-intestinal, or isolated intestinal transplants. Every recipient was given anti-thymocyte globulin induction, followed by roughly 3 years of maintenance tacrolimus and steroids. After intestinal transplantation, graft-versus-host and host-versus-graft alloreactive T cell clones were followed in the graft, circulation and bone marrow using bulk TCR-beta CDR3 sequencing. To identify alloreactive clones, pre-transplant mixed lymphocyte reaction products were sequenced and then compared with unstimulated pre-transplant donor and recipient T cells. The cohort enrolled 20 to 30 intestinal transplant recipients, one of whom was a retransplant, and a few patients without pretransplant specimens were excluded. A peak of at least 4% donor T cells among recipient peripheral blood mononuclear cells was the definition used for donor T cell macrochimerism. Rather than being sequenced by the commercial service, samples from a few later patients were sequenced in-house on an Illumina MiSeq and processed with MiXCR. Overall study results and their limits: The relatively low number and heterogeneity of intestinal transplant patients limited the conclusions. GvH clones were found in recipient bone marrow, and some of the GvH clones appeared earlier in ileal mucosa or blood, which is consistent with an intestinal mucosal origin. In patients with donor T cell macrochimerism, the allografts had high GvH to HvG T cell clonal ratios. Peak levels of circulating GvH clones were associated with declines in HvG clones early after transplant.

Comment on this clone: Its antigen specificity is not known. One base away there is no much larger clone; base qualities are not given.

Taken with the paper, the label for time point translates to: cells obtained before transplantation from donor or recipient. CD3+CD4+ and CD3+CD8+ populations were FACS-sorted from unstimulated pre-transplant donor and recipient cells taken from spleen or lymph nodes. The V end loses 0 bases and the J end loses 9 bases, and a stretch of 6 bases separates them. The CDR3 sequence holds 13 residues, the cysteine and phenylalanine included. Only CDR3 DNA is held: 39 bases, read in frame from base 1. According to the germline V gene (reference sequence), CDR1 reads LNHNV and CDR2 reads YYDKDF. Library prep was done by the immunoSEQ multiplex PCR assay. For most patients, genomic DNA was isolated with the Qiagen DNeasy Blood and Tissue Kit and sent frozen to Adaptive Biotechnologies for TCR sequencing. For most patients, high-throughput TCR-beta CDR3 sequencing of genomic DNA was performed by Adaptive Biotechnologies. In the source study's methods: TCR sequencing data were retrieved from Adaptive's ImmunoSEQ software for 15 to 20 patients, whereas a few other patients were processed with MiXCR and VDJtools. To correct CD4 versus CD8 sorting errors, any sequence found in both subsets at a frequency ratio below 5:1 was removed. CDR3 nucleotide sequences shared between donor and recipient were removed because the origin of such sequences could not be assigned. Alloreactive clones required at least 2-fold expansion over unstimulated cells and minimum CFSE-low frequency of 0.002% (template counts) or 0.001% (read counts). Clones were considered mappable if detected in sequenced pre-transplant spleen, lymph node, or MLR CFSE-low populations of the donor or recipient. Cumulative frequency of alloreactive clones was calculated as a percentage of all sequences weighted by copy number. What TCRdb holds here is the immuneACCESS table cut down to in-frame rearrangements. Part of the clones is not present; checked against another copy, under half of the missing clones reflect an unresolved V gene, and the others are unexplained. Clonal size and the V and J genes are those of that table, whereas D and trimming came from the DNA. The sample table records tens of thousands of clones; roughly 90% of these occur just once. The ten largest clones represent about 0.3% of the sample.

The material was unstimulated CD4+ T cells sorted from spleen or lymph node cells, obtained before intestinal transplant. This receptor was obtained from a human donor who received an intestinal transplant. The chain is made from TRBV15 and TRBJ1-6; a confident D gene designation cannot be given. The DNA sequence is TGTGCCACCAGCAGAGATGAGGCTTCACCCCTCCACTTT. It translates to CATSRDEASPLHF.